The following is a T cell receptor beta chain sequence with its context. TCRdb re-derived calls from the RT-PCR reads in MiXCR, one entry per CDR3 protein. The repertoire holds 550,000 to 750,000 distinct CDR3 sequences, with approximately 15% as singletons. Trimming removed 1 base at V and 1 base at J, with 13 bases between. Germline CDR1 DFQATT, CDR2 SNEGSKA (reference sequence). This CDR3 region has 15 residues. The chain recombines TRBV20-1 with TRBJ1-2, with D possibly being TRBD1 (5 bases). This receptor was identified in a female donor in good health, serving as a healthy control. Material: memory CD4+ T cells from blood. In nucleotides, the CDR3 is TGCAGTGCTAGAGGGCAGGGAGTGGATAACTATGGCTACACCTTC. Its translation is CSARGQGVDNYGYTF.